This TCR beta chain emerged from a study of control samples from healthy donors and cancer patients (TCRdb year 2020). On this clone itself: Which antigen it targets is not known. No base qualities exist here, and no much larger clone lies one base off it.

Including the terminal cysteine and phenylalanine, the CDR3 comprises 13 residues. Only CDR3 DNA remains: 39 bases, in frame from the first base. CDR1 is given as MNHEY and CDR2 as SVGAGI, both from the germline V gene. A distance of 12 bases separates the germline ends of V and J, which lose 2 bases and 9 bases respectively. The library was built by means of the immunoSEQ multiplex PCR assay. In its TCRdb copy, this immuneACCESS table keeps in-frame sequences only and misses some clones. Where compared with another copy, unresolved V genes explain less than half of these, and the others have no known cause. The sample has around 94,000 clones on record, around 90% of them singletons. Jointly, the top ten make up under 2.5% of the sample.

The V and J genes are TRBV6-5 and TRBJ2-3; there is no confident call for the D gene. The sequencing sample was made of blood. The source of this sequence is a woman between 18 and 29 years old in good health. The nucleotide sequence reads TGTGCCAGCAGTTACGACAAGCATGAAACGCAGTATTTT. It specifies CASSYDKHETQYF.